Following are 12 T cell receptor beta chains from one sample sequenced in a study. TCRdb independently ran MiXCR on the 5' RACE reads; one entry per CDR3 protein. The data contain approximately 58,000 distinct CDR3 sequences, roughly 28% of them singletons. Treg sorting used a CD4+CD25+CD127-/low gate. Sequencing was carried out using tumor-infiltrating Tregs sorted from the breast tumor. The origin of the receptors is a female donor with breast cancer.

A remark on this clonotype: It may be a read error: a sequence one base away is much more abundant. Given the absence of the conserved phenylalanine or tryptophan at the CDR3 end, a read error is likely. The chain links TRBV20-1 to TRBJ1-2; 8 bases are shared with TRBD1. Unmatched junction bases numbered 7, after V lost 5 bases and J lost 8 bases. The CDR3 totals 12 residues. Germline CDR1 and CDR2: DFQATT and SNEGSKA (reference sequence). This CDR3 reads CSARQGAGGYTL. The CDR3 DNA reads TGCAGTGCTCGTCAGGGGGCAGGAGGCTACACCCTC.

In its sample, this clonotype was seen many times. V and J are TRBV4-3 and TRBJ1-5, with a tentative D call TRBD1 (6 bases). Trimming cost V 1 base and J 6 bases, with 13 bases left between them. The germline V gene has CDR1 LGHNA and CDR2 YSLEER. This CDR3 is built from 15 residues. CDR3 nucleotides: TGCGCCAGCAGCCAAGGTGGGGGAGGGGGTCAGCCCCAGCATTTT. Translating gives CASSQGGGGGQPQHF.

With respect to this clonotype: An end of the junction differs from the germline gene, which may be a read error. The chain's CDR3 is CSAREKQGMGERFF. The CDR3 DNA sequence: TGCAGTGCTAGAGAGAAACAAGGGATGGGGGAGCGGTTTTTT. This chain uses TRBV20-1 with TRBJ2-2; D might be TRBD1 or TRBD2, each matching 5 bases. The CDR3 runs to 14 residues. Germline CDR1 DFQATT, CDR2 SNEGSKA (reference sequence).

The CDR3 reads CASRVLGANEQFF. CDR3 DNA: TGTGCCAGTAGGGTATTGGGGGCCAATGAGCAGTTCTTC. This rearrangement joins TRBV19 to TRBJ2-1; a weak D match, TRBD1 (6 bases). The V and J ends lost 6 bases and 6 bases respectively, with 12 bases between them. CDR3 length: 13 amino acids. Germline CDR1 reads LNHDA; CDR2 reads SQIVND (reference sequence).

The chain recombines TRBV20-1 with TRBJ1-1; TRBD1 might be the D (5 bases). Trimming removed 5 bases at V and 1 base at J, with 11 bases between. Germline assignment: CDR1 DFQATT and CDR2 SNEGSKA (reference sequence). This CDR3 comprises 13 residues. CDR3 region: CSAFRTGNTEAFF. The DNA for the CDR3 is TGCAGTGCTTTCCGAACAGGGAACACTGAAGCTTTCTTT.

On this clonotype itself: It may be a read error: a sequence one base away is much more abundant. The J gene is TRBJ2-1, the V gene TRBV4-1; D is undetermined. Germline lookup yields CDR1 MGHRA and CDR2 YSYEKL. There are 14 residues in the CDR3. Trimming shortened V by 6 bases and J by 3 bases, and 12 bases separated the two germline ends. CDR3 region: CASSKWSDYNEQFF. CDR3 nucleotides: TGCGCCAGCAGTAAGTGGTCTGACTACAATGAGCAGTTCTTC.

This clonotype was detected a few times. The chain has TRBV3-1 and TRBJ2-1; D is perhaps TRBD1 (5 bases). This CDR3 is built from 13 residues. The V and J ends lost 4 bases and 7 bases respectively, with 11 bases between them. Germline loops: CDR1 LGHDT, CDR2 YNNKEL (reference sequence). The CDR3 sequence is CASSLGHVNEQFF. CDR3 bases: TGTGCCAGCAGCCTCGGACATGTGAATGAGCAGTTCTTC.

CDR3 DNA: TGTGCCAGCAGTAGGAGAGGGGGCCCCGTCGACGAGCAGTACTTC. It codes for CASSRRGGPVDEQYF. This chain uses TRBV4-2 with TRBJ2-7; 7 bases match TRBD1. The V and J ends lost 6 bases and 5 bases, in that order; junction bases with no gene match: 13. The CDR3 has 15 amino acids. CDR1 is LGHNA, CDR2 YNFKEQ, per germline.

This clonotype appeared many times. CDR3 coding DNA: TGTGCCAGTGGGGGCAAGGGGCATGGCTACACCTTC. Its protein is CASGGKGHGYTF. The V call is TRBV12-3 or TRBV12-4, the J call TRBJ1-2; the D gene is possibly TRBD1 (6 bases). The CDR3 consists of 12 residues. Trimming took off 9 bases at V and 6 bases at J, with 14 bases between the two ends.

A few counts support this clonotype. The genes are TRBV12-3 or TRBV12-4 and TRBJ1-1; D is uncertain. This CDR3 is built from 13 residues. The V end was cut by 6 bases, the J end by 6 bases, with 14 bases between. CDR3 residues: CASSHNHGSEAFF. The DNA of the CDR3 is TGTGCCAGCAGCCATAACCATGGGTCTGAAGCTTTCTTT.

Only a few counts were recorded for this clonotype. The V gene is TRBV6-1, the J gene TRBJ2-1; TRBD2 might be the D (6 bases). CDR3 length: 15 amino acids. Germline V gives CDR1 MNHNS, CDR2 SASEGT. V shed 1 base and J shed 1 base, with 8 bases lying between them. The CDR3 DNA reads TGTGCCAGCAGTGAAGGTGGGGGGTCCTACAATGAGCAGTTCTTC. This gives the protein CASSEGGGSYNEQFF.

The CDR3 DNA follows: TGTGCCAGCAGGTTGCTACAGGCCGCCTACGAGCAGTACTTC. Translation: CASRLLQAAYEQYF. The genes are TRBV11-2 and TRBJ2-7, with D tentatively TRBD1 (5 bases). V shed 6 bases and J shed 2 bases, with 14 bases lying between them. This CDR3 has 14 residues. CDR1 SGHAT and CDR2 FQNNGV come from the germline V gene.